Listed below are T cell receptor beta chains from one sample, sequenced in a study of T cell repertoires in cytomegalovirus infection. These TCRs are of unknown antigen specificity. From the reads, TCRdb called clonotypes with MiXCR, one entry per CDR3 protein. The table includes around 340,000 distinct CDR3 sequences, about 28% detected once. Sequenced here: cultured PBMCs, sampled from culture after CMV antigen stimulation. Source of these receptors: a human donor in good health (CMV status not recorded). Some clones in this sample may be carry-over from other donors' samples. The CDR3 runs from the conserved cysteine through the conserved F or W. The D gene is left open where the match is weak. Not all rows give a size; the values are once, few, many and, for expanded clones, a class.

length	V	size	J	D	DNA	CDR3
14	TRBV20-1	once	TRBJ1-2	TRBD1	TGCAGTGCTAGAGATCGCAGGGGGGACTATGGCTACACCTTC	CSARDRRGDYGYTF
20	TRBV24-1	NA	TRBJ2-1	TRBD2	TGTGCCACCAGTGATGCGACAGGGGCTGGACTAGCGGGAGGTAACAATGAGCAGTTCTTC	CATSDATGAGLAGGNNEQFF
15	TRBV2	NA	TRBJ1-5	TRBD1	TGTGCCAGCAGGATGGACAGGGTGAGCAATCAGCCCCAGCATTTT	CASRMDRVSNQPQHF
14	TRBV7-2	NA	TRBJ1-2	NA	TGTGCCAGCAGCTTATTTGCAGGGACCTATGGCTACACCTTC	CASSLFAGTYGYTF
13	TRBV12-3/TRBV12-4	NA	TRBJ2-7	NA	TGTGCCAGCCCAGGGGCAGGGAGTGACGAGCAGTACTTC	CASPGAGSDEQYF
14	TRBV12-3/TRBV12-4	NA	TRBJ1-1	TRBD1	TGTGCCAGCAGTTTTGCGGACAGGGCAACTGAAGCTTTCTTT	CASSFADRATEAFF
13	TRBV20-1	NA	TRBJ2-1	TRBD2	TGCAGTGCTAGACCCCCGACGGGAGGTGAGCAGTTCTTC	CSARPPTGGEQFF
15	TRBV11-3	few	TRBJ2-7	NA	TGTGCCAGCAGCTCGGGGGGGACAGATCCTTACGAGCAGTACTTC	CASSSGGTDPYEQYF
13	TRBV11-3	few	TRBJ2-7	NA	TGTGCCAGCAGCTCGGAGGGACTTCAAGAGCAGTACTTC	CASSSEGLQEQYF
17	TRBV5-1	NA	TRBJ1-6	NA	TGCGCCAGCAGCTTGGCGGCAGGAGAGTCCGTTAATTCACCCCTCCACTTT	CASSLAAGESVNSPLHF
12	TRBV19	NA	TRBJ1-1	NA	TGTGCCAGTAGTATAGATCGGGAGAAAGCTTTCTTT	CASSIDREKAFF
15	TRBV27	NA	TRBJ1-2	TRBD1	TGTGCCAGCAGTTATGGGACCGGGACAGGGGGTGGCTACACCTTC	CASSYGTGTGGGYTF
16	TRBV10-2	NA	TRBJ2-1	NA	TGCGCCAGCCGACTAGGCGGGGGCTCGGCCAACAGTGAGCAGTTCTTC	CASRLGGGSANSEQFF
14	TRBV3-1	few	TRBJ1-3	NA	TGTGCCAGCAGCCAATCCTGGGCTGGAAACACCATATATTTT	CASSQSWAGNTIYF
14	TRBV5-1	NA	TRBJ1-1	NA	TGCGCCAGCAGCAGAACTCAGATGAACACTGAAGCTTTCTTT	CASSRTQMNTEAFF
14	TRBV12-3/TRBV12-4	NA	TRBJ1-1	TRBD1	TGTGCCAGCAGTGTCACAGGGGGCTTTGCAAGAGCTTTCTTT	CASSVTGGFARAFF
14	TRBV6-2/TRBV6-3	NA	TRBJ1-1	NA	TGTGCCAGCAGTTACGGCCCCCTTCCAGCTGAAGCTTTCTTT	CASSYGPLPAEAFF
16	TRBV5-6	NA	TRBJ2-5	NA	TGTGCCAGCAGCCCCTTTTCCGGAGAAGTTTACGAGACCCAGTACTTC	CASSPFSGEVYETQYF
14	TRBV28	few	TRBJ2-1	TRBD1	TGTGCCAGCAGTTGGGGGACAGGGGGCAATGAGCAGTTCTTC	CASSWGTGGNEQFF
16	TRBV11-2	NA	TRBJ2-7	NA	TGTGCCAGCAGCCCAAGTTGGAGACAGAGCTCCTACGAGCAGTACTTC	CASSPSWRQSSYEQYF
14	TRBV6-6	few	TRBJ1-2	NA	TGTGCCAGCAGTTACTCAATGTCTAACTATGGCTACACCTTC	CASSYSMSNYGYTF
15	TRBV10-3	few	TRBJ2-4	NA	TGTGCCATCAGTGAGTCTATCTTGGGGAGAAACATTCAGTACTTC	CAISESILGRNIQYF
17	TRBV28	NA	TRBJ2-1	TRBD2	TGTGCCAGCAGTTCTTGGGCTAGCGGGAGCTCCTACAATGAGCAGTTCTTC	CASSSWASGSSYNEQFF
18	TRBV6-1	NA	TRBJ1-6	NA	TGTGCCAGCAGTGAGGGGCCTCCATTGAGCTCCTATAATTCACCCCTCCACTTT	CASSEGPPLSSYNSPLHF
15	TRBV2	NA	TRBJ1-5	NA	TGTGCCAGCAGTGGAGTGGGAGGTAGCAATCAGCCCCAGCATTTT	CASSGVGGSNQPQHF
13	TRBV4-2	NA	TRBJ1-2	TRBD1	TGTGCCAGCAGCCAAGGGACAGGCGATGGCTACACCTTC	CASSQGTGDGYTF
16	TRBV20-1	many	TRBJ1-2	NA	TGCAGTGCCCGCAGACAAGGGGACCGACCTAACTATGGCTACACCTTC	CSARRQGDRPNYGYTF
12	TRBV29-1	NA	TRBJ2-7	NA	TGCAGCGTTGAAGATGTGGAGAACGAGCAGTACTTC	CSVEDVENEQYF
14	TRBV7-2	many	TRBJ2-5	NA	TGTGCCAGCAGCTCCCGAGGGGGTTTCGAGACCCAGTACTTC	CASSSRGGFETQYF
17	TRBV9	NA	TRBJ2-3	TRBD1	TGTGCCAGCAGCGTAGGGGCAGGGGGATTTAGCACAGATACGCAGTATTTT	CASSVGAGGFSTDTQYF
16	TRBV7-2	many	TRBJ2-3	NA	TGTGCCAGCAGCCAATCATTACAGGGACGGACAGATACGCAGTATTTT	CASSQSLQGRTDTQYF
14	TRBV7-2	few	TRBJ1-1	NA	TGTGCCAGCAGCATCCGGGACAAGAACACTGAAGCTTTCTTT	CASSIRDKNTEAFF
17	TRBV7-2	NA	TRBJ2-1	TRBD2	TGTTCCAGCAGTCGGAGGACTAGCTCTGGCTCCTACAATGAGCAGTTCTTC	CSSSRRTSSGSYNEQFF
14	TRBV7-6	many	TRBJ1-3	NA	TGTGCCAGCAGCTTAGCCATCTCTGGAAACACCATATATTTT	CASSLAISGNTIYF
15	TRBV19	NA	TRBJ2-7	NA	TGTGCCAGTAGTGAGGTATTTCTGGGCGCCTACGAGCAGTACTTC	CASSEVFLGAYEQYF
16	TRBV19	few	TRBJ1-1	TRBD1	TGTGCCAGTACCCTCAGAAATGGCGACAGGGCCGGTGAAGCTTTCTTT	CASTLRNGDRAGEAFF
13	TRBV5-6	many	TRBJ1-5	NA	TGTGCCAGCAGCTCAGGGTACAATCAGCCCCAGCATTTT	CASSSGYNQPQHF
21	TRBV6-5	NA	TRBJ2-1	TRBD2	TGTGCCAGCAGTTATCGACAGACTAGCGGGAGTACGGGGGGCTCCTACAATGAGCAGTTCTTC	CASSYRQTSGSTGGSYNEQFF
16	TRBV11-2	NA	TRBJ2-3	NA	TGTGCCAGCAGCTTCAGTAGCGATCCTTGGATAGATACGCAGTATTTT	CASSFSSDPWIDTQYF
15	TRBV19	few	TRBJ1-1	TRBD1	TGTGCCACCCGGGGGGGGCAGGGGGCGTCCACTGAAGCTTTCTTT	CATRGGQGASTEAFF
14	TRBV30	NA	TRBJ2-2	NA	TGTGCCTGTTGGTCTTACGCGAAGATCGGGGAGCTGTTTTTT	CACWSYAKIGELFF